This T cell receptor beta chain was recorded in a study of post-analysis software for immune sequencing data. Study as a whole: Relapsing-remitting, secondary progressive and progressive-relapsing multiple sclerosis courses were included.

The CDR3 spans 14 residues. Per germline, CDR1 LGHDT and CDR2 YNNKEL (reference sequence). The table lists this clonotype with a few counts. Its antigen is not known. The germline gene is not matched at one end of the junction; a read error may be the cause. Study findings and constraints: TRBV5-6, TRBV5-1 and TRBV20-1 were among roughly 5 TRBV segments more frequent in patients than controls. By F measure, samples from a shared preparation batch strongly co-clustered.

Every TCR beta cDNA library bore unique molecular identifiers. In TCRdb, the PCR reads were re-called with MiXCR into one record per CDR3 protein. The sample lists about 210,000 distinct CDR3 sequences, 29% occurring once. The chain recombines TRBV3-1 with TRBJ1-2; D might be TRBD1 (5 bases). Sequencing was carried out using blood. The source of this sequence is a girl aged 2-17 years with multiple sclerosis. This chain's CDR3 is CASSPGPTSYGYTF. CDR3 nucleotide sequence: TGTGCTAGCAGCCCGGGGCCGACTAGCTATGGCTACACCTTC.